These 16 T cell receptor beta chains were all obtained from the same sample, sequenced in a study of breast tumors, draining lymph nodes, adjacent tissues. The lymph nodes were axillary draining lymph nodes from breast cancer patients. Each CDR3 protein is one row after TCRdb ran MiXCR on the multiplex PCR reads. The sample lists about 130,000 distinct CDR3 sequences; around 22% were seen once. Sequencing used axillary lymph node tissue. The source is a female donor with breast cancer. Some clones in this sample may be carry-over from other donors' samples.

This clonotype was observed at least ten times. The V gene is TRBV19, the J gene TRBJ2-5; 9 bases map to TRBD1. V lost 5 bases, J lost 7 bases, and 5 bases stayed unmatched. The length of the CDR3 is 13 residues. CDR1 and CDR2 from the germline V gene are LNHDA and SQIVND (reference sequence). The CDR3 loop reads CASSQGQGSTQYF. In DNA, the CDR3 is TGTGCCAGTAGTCAGGGACAGGGATCGACCCAGTACTTC.

This clonotype appeared many times. As DNA, the CDR3 is TGCAGTGCTAGATCTGGGACTAGCGGGAGAGGGGATACGCAGTATTTT. This translates into CSARSGTSGRGDTQYF. The rearrangement uses TRBV20-1 and TRBJ2-3, with TRBD2 identical over 14 bases. The J segment lost 6 bases and the V segment lost 2 bases, leaving 7 bases of the junction unmatched. Germline V gene lookup returns CDR1 DFQATT and CDR2 SNEGSKA (reference sequence). CDR3 length equals 16 residues.

A word on this clonotype: A much larger clone sits a single nucleotide away, making a read error possible. The J gene is TRBJ2-2, the V gene TRBV2, with no clear D. This CDR3 spans 11 amino acids. Germline CDR1 and CDR2: SNHLY and FYNNEI. CDR3 nucleotides: TGTGCCGGCAGACGGCCCGGGGAGCTGTTTTTT. Its protein product is CAGRRPGELFF. Variable domain in full (rest from reference TRBV2 and TRBJ2-2): EPEVTQTPSHQVTQMGQEVILRCVPISNHLYFYWYRQILGQKVEFLVSFYNNEISEKSEIFDDQFSVERPDGSNFTLKIRSTKLEDSAMYFCAGRRPGELFFGEGSRLTVL.

About this clonotype: A much bigger clone sits one base away, suggesting this may be a read error. V usage is TRBV6-5 and J usage is TRBJ2-7; TRBD2 might be the D (6 bases). Germline CDR1 and CDR2: MNHEY and SVGAGI. There are 14 residues in the CDR3. Between the trimmed V and J ends, which lost 0 bases and 5 bases, there was a span of 11 bases. CDR3: CASSYSGGNHEQYF. The CDR3 DNA reads TGTGCCAGCAGTTACTCGGGCGGGAATCACGAGCAGTACTTC.

The sample holds many counts of this clonotype. V usage is TRBV12-3 or TRBV12-4 and J usage is TRBJ2-2, with D hard to call. The V gene lost 6 bases and the J gene lost 8 bases, with 7 bases spanning the gap. This CDR3 has 11 amino acids. In DNA form, the CDR3 reads TGTGCCAGCAGCGTTCGTGGGGAGCTGTTTTTT. Its translation is CASSVRGELFF.

This clonotype was found many times. The chain recombines TRBV4-2 with TRBJ2-7; TRBD2 agrees at 11 bases. The CDR3 runs 16 residues. The ends lost 2 bases at V and 1 base at J; junction bases unmatched: 4. From germline, CDR1 is LGHNA and CDR2 YNFKEQ. CDR3 protein: CASSQNRLAGSYEQYF. DNA of the CDR3: TGTGCCAGCAGCCAAAACCGACTAGCGGGATCCTACGAGCAGTACTTC.

As concerns this clonotype: This clone may be a read error of a much larger clone one base away. The conserved final phenylalanine or tryptophan is absent from the CDR3, which likely points to a read error. The chain uses TRBV14 and TRBJ2-3; D unresolved. The CDR3 totals 16 residues. Trimming removed 3 bases at V and 1 base at J, with 14 bases between. Germline loops: CDR1 SGHDN, CDR2 FVKESK. CDR3 DNA sequence: TGTGCCAGCAGCCAGCACACTAATAGGGGCACAGATACGCAGTATCTT. Protein product: CASSQHTNRGTDTQYL.

This clonotype has ten or more counts. The rearrangement links TRBV19 to TRBJ2-1; 9 bases line up with TRBD2. This CDR3 spans 16 amino acids. Looked up from germline, CDR1 is LNHDA and CDR2 is SQIVND (reference sequence). Trimming took 5 bases from V and 2 from J; bases not matched to a gene: 7. The CDR3 nucleotides are TGTGCCAGTAGTCGCCAGACTAGCGGTCCCTACAATGAGCAGTTCTTC. It translates to CASSRQTSGPYNEQFF.

This clonotype was counted ten times or more. This chain links TRBV7-3 with TRBJ2-3; D unresolved. The V end was cut by 2 bases, the J end by 5 bases, with 11 bases between. Looked up from germline, CDR1 is SGHTA and CDR2 is FQGTGA. The CDR3 runs 14 residues. The CDR3 loop is CASSLFHGEDTQYF. The DNA of the CDR3 is TGTGCCAGCAGCTTATTTCACGGAGAAGATACGCAGTATTTT.

Regarding this clonotype: A single base separates this from a much larger clone, so it may be a read error. The chain uses TRBV7-7 and TRBJ2-5; TRBD1 agrees at 9 bases. The germline V gene encodes CDR1 SSHAT and CDR2 FNYEAQ (reference sequence). CDR3 length equals 16 residues. The CDR3 region has the DNA TGTGCTAGCAGCCAGCGGACAGGGGAGTACCAAGAGACCCAGTACTTC. Its protein product is CASSQRTGEYQETQYF.

This clonotype was found many times. The CDR3 loop is CASSRDGKILTDTQYF. The CDR3 DNA sequence: TGTGCCAGCAGTCGGGACGGAAAAATACTCACAGATACGCAGTATTTT. This chain links TRBV11-2 with TRBJ2-3, with D possibly being TRBD1 or TRBD2 (5 bases each). V was cut by 6 bases and J by 2 bases, with 18 bases left in between. The CDR3 consists of 16 residues. Germline loops: CDR1 SGHAT, CDR2 FQNNGV.

This clonotype was detected ten times or more. The chain joins TRBV6-1 to TRBJ2-2, with 12 bases matching TRBD1. V trimming: 10 bases; J trimming: 3 bases; junction bases outside the gene matches: 6. Germline CDR1 reads MNHNS; CDR2 reads SASEGT. The length of the CDR3 is 15 residues. Written as DNA, the CDR3 is TGTGCCATCCCGGGACAGGGGGCCGACACCGGGGAGCTGTTTTTT. Its translation is CAIPGQGADTGELFF.

Comment on this clonotype: With a much larger clone just one base away, this may be a read error. This chain connects TRBV30 to TRBJ2-5; D is possibly TRBD1 (5 bases). V shed 3 bases and J shed 4 bases, with 18 bases lying between them. Germline assignment: CDR1 GTSNPN and CDR2 SVGIG (reference sequence). The CDR3 sequence is 15 residues long. DNA of the CDR3: TGTGCCTGGAGAGATAAGGGGTTGGGCCGAGAGACCCAGTACTTC. Translated, it gives CAWRDKGLGRETQYF.

This clonotype was observed a handful of times. For the CDR3, the DNA is TGCAGTGCTAGGCACGGAGTTTCAGATACGCAGTATTTT. Encoded protein: CSARHGVSDTQYF. This chain uses TRBV20-1 with TRBJ2-3; no clear D. V was shortened by 3 bases and J by 4 bases, with 11 bases between the two germline ends. CDR3 length: 13 amino acids. The germline gives CDR1 DFQATT, CDR2 SNEGSKA (reference sequence).

This clonotype was observed at least ten times. V gene TRBV7-9 combines with J gene TRBJ2-7, with D unresolved. V lost 1 base and J 2 bases, leaving 9 bases between the germline ends. This CDR3 region has 14 residues. Per the germline V gene, CDR1 is SEHNR and CDR2 is FQNEAQ (reference sequence). In DNA form, the CDR3 reads TGTGCCAGCAGCTTAGTCAGCAGAACCTACGAGCAGTACTTC. Translation: CASSLVSRTYEQYF.

This clonotype was observed at least ten times. The V call is TRBV5-1, the J call TRBJ2-5; a weak D match, TRBD1 (6 bases). Trimming took 1 base from V and 5 from J, leaving 12 bases between them. This CDR3 has 14 amino acids. Germline CDR1 reads SGHRS; CDR2 reads YFSETQ. Here the CDR3 reads CASSLSLRGETQYF. CDR3 bases: TGCGCCAGCAGCTTGAGCCTCAGGGGCGAGACCCAGTACTTC. Full variable domain (missing parts from reference TRBV5-1 and TRBJ2-5): KAGVTQTPRYLIKTRGQQVTLSCSPISGHRSVSWYQQTPGQGLQFLFEYFSETQRNKGNFPGRFSGRQFSNSRSEMNVSTLELGDSALYLCASSLSLRGETQYFGPGTRLLVL.